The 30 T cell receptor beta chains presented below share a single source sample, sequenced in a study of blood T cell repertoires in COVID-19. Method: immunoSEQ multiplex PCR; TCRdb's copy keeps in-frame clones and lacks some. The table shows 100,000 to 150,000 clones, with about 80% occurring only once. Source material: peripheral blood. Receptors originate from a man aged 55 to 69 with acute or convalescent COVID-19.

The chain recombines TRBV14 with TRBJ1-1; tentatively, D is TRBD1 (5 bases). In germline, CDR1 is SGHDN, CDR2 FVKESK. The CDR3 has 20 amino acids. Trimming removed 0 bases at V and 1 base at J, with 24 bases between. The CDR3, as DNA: TGTGCCAGCAGCCAAGAAGGGGCGAACGCCCGGAAGTCGAAGAACACTGAAGCTTTCTTT. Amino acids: CASSQEGANARKSKNTEAFF. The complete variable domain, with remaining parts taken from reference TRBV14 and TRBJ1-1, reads EAGVTQFPSHSVIEKGQTVTLRCDPISGHDNLYWYRRVMGKEIKFLLHFVKESKQDESGMPNNRFLAERTGGTYSTLKVQPAELEDSGVYFCASSQEGANARKSKNTEAFFGQGTRLTVV.

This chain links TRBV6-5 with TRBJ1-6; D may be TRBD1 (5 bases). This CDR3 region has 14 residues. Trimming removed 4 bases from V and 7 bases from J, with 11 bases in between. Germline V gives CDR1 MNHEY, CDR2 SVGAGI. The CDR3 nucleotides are TGTGCCAGCAGTTTATCAGGGTGGAATTCACCCCTCCACTTT. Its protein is CASSLSGWNSPLHF.

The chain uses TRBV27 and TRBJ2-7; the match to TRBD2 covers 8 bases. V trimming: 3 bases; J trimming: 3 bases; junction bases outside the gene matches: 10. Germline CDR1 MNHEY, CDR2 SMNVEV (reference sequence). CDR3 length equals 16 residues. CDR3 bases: TGTGCCAGCAGTTTCATCGGGGTAGCGGGAAACTACGAGCAGTACTTC. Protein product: CASSFIGVAGNYEQYF.

CDR3 sequence: CASRFIIGGTGGTNYGYTF. The CDR3 region has the DNA TGTGCCAGCAGATTTATAATCGGGGGGACCGGGGGGACCAACTATGGCTACACCTTC. The gene calls are TRBV28 and TRBJ1-2, with a tentative D call TRBD1 (5 bases). Germline CDR1 and CDR2: MDHEN and SYDVKM. V lost 6 bases and J 2 bases, leaving 28 bases between the germline ends. This CDR3 is built from 19 residues.

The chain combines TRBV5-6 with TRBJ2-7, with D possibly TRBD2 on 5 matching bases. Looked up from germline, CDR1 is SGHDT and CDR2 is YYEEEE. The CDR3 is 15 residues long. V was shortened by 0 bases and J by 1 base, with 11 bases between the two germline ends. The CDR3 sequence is CASSLAGIWSYEQYF. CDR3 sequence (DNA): TGTGCCAGCAGCTTGGCGGGGATTTGGTCCTACGAGCAGTACTTC.

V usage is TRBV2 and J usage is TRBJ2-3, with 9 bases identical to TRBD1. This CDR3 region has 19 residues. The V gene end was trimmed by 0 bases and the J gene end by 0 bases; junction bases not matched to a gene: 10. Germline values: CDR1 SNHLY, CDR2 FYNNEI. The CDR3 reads CASSEALMGQGRSTDTQYF. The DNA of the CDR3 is TGTGCCAGCAGTGAAGCGCTAATGGGACAGGGTCGTAGCACAGATACGCAGTATTTT. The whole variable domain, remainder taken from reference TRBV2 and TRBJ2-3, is EPEVTQTPSHQVTQMGQEVILRCVPISNHLYFYWYRQILGQKVEFLVSFYNNEISEKSEIFDDQFSVERPDGSNFTLKIRSTKLEDSAMYFCASSEALMGQGRSTDTQYFGPGTRLTVL.

As DNA, the CDR3 is TGCAGCGTTGTTCCACACCGGGACGAGCAGTACTTC. Its translation is CSVVPHRDEQYF. The rearrangement joins TRBV29-1 to TRBJ2-7; D is undetermined. The CDR3 loop spans 12 amino acids. In germline, CDR1 is SQVTM, CDR2 ANQGSEA. With 4 bases removed from V and 5 bases from J, the gap between germline ends came to 12 bases.

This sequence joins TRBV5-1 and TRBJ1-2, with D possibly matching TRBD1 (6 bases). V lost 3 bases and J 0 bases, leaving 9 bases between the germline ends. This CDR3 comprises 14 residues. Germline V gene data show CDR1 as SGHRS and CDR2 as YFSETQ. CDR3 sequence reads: CASSWDTSNYGYTF. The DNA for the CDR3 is TGCGCCAGCAGCTGGGACACTTCTAACTATGGCTACACCTTC.

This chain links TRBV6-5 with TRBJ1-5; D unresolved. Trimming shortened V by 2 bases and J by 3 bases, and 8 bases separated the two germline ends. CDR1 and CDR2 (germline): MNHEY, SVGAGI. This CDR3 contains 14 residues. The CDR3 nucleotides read TGTGCCAGCAGTTACGGCAGAAACAATCAGCCCCAGCATTTT. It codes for CASSYGRNNQPQHF.

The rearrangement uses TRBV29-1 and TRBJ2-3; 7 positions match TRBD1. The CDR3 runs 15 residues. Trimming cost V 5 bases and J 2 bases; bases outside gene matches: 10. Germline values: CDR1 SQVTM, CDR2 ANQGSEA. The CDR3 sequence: CSVSRQGPITDTQYF. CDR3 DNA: TGCAGCGTTAGCCGACAGGGCCCTATCACAGATACGCAGTATTTT.

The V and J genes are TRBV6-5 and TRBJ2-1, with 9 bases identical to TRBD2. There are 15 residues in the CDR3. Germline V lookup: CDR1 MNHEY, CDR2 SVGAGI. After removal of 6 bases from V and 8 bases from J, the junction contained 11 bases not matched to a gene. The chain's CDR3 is CASRRVSGRSDEQFF. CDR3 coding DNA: TGTGCCAGCAGAAGAGTTAGCGGGAGAAGTGATGAGCAGTTCTTC.

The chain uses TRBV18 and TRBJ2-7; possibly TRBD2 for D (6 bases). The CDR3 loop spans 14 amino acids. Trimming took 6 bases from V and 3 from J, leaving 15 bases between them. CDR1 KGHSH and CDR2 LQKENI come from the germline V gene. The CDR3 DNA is TGTGCCAGCTCCCTCGGGACTCTAGTCTACGAGCAGTACTTC. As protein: CASSLGTLVYEQYF. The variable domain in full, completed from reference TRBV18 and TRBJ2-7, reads NAGVMQNPRHLVRRRGQEARLRCSPMKGHSHVYWYRQLPEEGLKFMVYLQKENIIDESGMPKERFSAEFPKEGPSILRIQQVVRGDSAAYFCASSLGTLVYEQYFGPGTRLTVT.

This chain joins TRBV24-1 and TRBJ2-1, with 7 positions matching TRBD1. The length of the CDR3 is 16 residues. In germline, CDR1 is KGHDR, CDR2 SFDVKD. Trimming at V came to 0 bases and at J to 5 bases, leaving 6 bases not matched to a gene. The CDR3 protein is CATSDLGTAGHNEQFF. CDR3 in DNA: TGTGCCACCAGTGATTTGGGGACAGCCGGACACAATGAGCAGTTCTTC.

The CDR3 DNA follows: TGTGCCACCAGTGATTCGCCGACGGCCCTCGGAGGTGAAAAACTGTTTTTT. This translates into CATSDSPTALGGEKLFF. The chain is built from TRBV24-1 and TRBJ1-4, with D unresolved. The CDR3 has 17 amino acids. Between the trimmed V and J ends, which lost 2 bases and 7 bases, there was a span of 19 bases. The germline CDR1 and CDR2 sequences are KGHDR and SFDVKD.

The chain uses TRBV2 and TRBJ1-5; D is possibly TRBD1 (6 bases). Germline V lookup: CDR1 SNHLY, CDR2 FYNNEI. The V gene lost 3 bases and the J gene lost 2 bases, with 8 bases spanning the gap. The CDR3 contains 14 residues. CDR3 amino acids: CASSDSGGNQPQHF. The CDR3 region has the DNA TGTGCCAGCAGTGATTCAGGGGGCAATCAGCCCCAGCATTTT.

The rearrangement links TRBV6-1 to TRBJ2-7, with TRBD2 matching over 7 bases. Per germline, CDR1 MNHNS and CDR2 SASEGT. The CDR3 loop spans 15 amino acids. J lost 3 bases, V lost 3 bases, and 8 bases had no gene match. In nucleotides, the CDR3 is TGTGCCAGCAGTGACCCTAGACTAGCCCACTACGAGCAGTACTTC. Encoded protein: CASSDPRLAHYEQYF.

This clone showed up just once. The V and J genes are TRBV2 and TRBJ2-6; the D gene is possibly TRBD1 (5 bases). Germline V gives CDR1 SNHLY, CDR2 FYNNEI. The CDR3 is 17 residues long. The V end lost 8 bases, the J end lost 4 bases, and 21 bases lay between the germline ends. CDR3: CASPGPTAKGGANVLTF. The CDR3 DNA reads TGTGCCAGCCCCGGCCCCACAGCTAAGGGGGGGGCCAACGTCCTGACTTTC.

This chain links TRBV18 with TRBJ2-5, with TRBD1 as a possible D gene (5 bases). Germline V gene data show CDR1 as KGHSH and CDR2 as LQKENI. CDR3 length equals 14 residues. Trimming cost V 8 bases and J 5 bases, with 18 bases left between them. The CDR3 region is CASLPSRQGETQYF. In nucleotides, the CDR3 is TGTGCCAGCCTCCCCTCCCGGCAGGGCGAGACCCAGTACTTC.

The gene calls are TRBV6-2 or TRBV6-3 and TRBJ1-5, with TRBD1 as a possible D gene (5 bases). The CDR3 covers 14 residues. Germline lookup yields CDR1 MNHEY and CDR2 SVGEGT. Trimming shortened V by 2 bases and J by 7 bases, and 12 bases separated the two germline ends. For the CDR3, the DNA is TGTGCCAGCAGTTACGGCGGGACGGGCCAGCCCCAGCATTTT. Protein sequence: CASSYGGTGQPQHF.

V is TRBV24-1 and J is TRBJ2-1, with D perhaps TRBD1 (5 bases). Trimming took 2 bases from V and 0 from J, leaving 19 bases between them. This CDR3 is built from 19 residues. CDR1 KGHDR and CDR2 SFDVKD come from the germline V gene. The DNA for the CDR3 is TGTGCCACCAGTGATTCCTTACAGGCCCACCTGGGCTCCTACAATGAGCAGTTCTTC. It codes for CATSDSLQAHLGSYNEQFF.

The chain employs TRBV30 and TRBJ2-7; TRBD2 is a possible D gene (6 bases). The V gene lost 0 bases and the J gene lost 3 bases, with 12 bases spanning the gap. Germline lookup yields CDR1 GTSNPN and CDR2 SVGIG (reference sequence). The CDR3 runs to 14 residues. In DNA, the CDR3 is TGTGCCTGGAGTGTAGGGATTAGCGGCTACGAGCAGTACTTC. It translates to CAWSVGISGYEQYF.

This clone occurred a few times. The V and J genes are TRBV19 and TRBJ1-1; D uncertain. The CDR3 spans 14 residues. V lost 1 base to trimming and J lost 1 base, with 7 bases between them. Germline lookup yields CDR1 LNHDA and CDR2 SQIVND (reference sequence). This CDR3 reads CASSIAAGNTEAFF. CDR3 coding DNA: TGTGCCAGTAGTATAGCCGCGGGGAACACTGAAGCTTTCTTT.

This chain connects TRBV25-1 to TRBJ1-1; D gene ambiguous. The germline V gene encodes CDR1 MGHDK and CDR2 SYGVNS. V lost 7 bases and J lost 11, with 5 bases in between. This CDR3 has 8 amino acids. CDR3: CASKQAFF. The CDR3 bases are TGTGCCAGCAAACAGGCTTTCTTT.

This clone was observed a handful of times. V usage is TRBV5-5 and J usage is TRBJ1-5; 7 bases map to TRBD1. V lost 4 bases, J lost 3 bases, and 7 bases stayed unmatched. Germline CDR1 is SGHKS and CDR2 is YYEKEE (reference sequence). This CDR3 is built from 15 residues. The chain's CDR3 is CASSGETGSNQPQHF. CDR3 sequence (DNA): TGTGCCAGCAGCGGGGAGACAGGGTCCAATCAGCCCCAGCATTTT. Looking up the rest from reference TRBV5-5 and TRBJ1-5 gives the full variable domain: DAGVTQSPTHLIKTRGQQVTLRCSPISGHKSVSWYQQVLGQGPQFIFQYYEKEERGRGNFPDRFSARQFPNYSSELNVNALLLGDSALYLCASSGETGSNQPQHFGDGTRLSIL.

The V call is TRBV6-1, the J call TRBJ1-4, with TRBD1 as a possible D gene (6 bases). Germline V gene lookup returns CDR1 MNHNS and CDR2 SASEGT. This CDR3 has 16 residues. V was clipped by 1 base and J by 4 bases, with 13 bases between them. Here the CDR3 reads CASSEEGRGGNEKLFF. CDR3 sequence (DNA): TGTGCCAGCAGTGAAGAAGGCAGGGGTGGTAATGAAAAACTGTTTTTT.

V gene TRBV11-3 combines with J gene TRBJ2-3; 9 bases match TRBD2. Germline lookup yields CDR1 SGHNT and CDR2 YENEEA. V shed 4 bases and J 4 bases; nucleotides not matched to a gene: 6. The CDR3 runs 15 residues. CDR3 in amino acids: CASSSSAGGSDTQYF. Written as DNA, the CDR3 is TGTGCCAGCAGCTCGTCGGCGGGAGGGTCAGATACGCAGTATTTT.

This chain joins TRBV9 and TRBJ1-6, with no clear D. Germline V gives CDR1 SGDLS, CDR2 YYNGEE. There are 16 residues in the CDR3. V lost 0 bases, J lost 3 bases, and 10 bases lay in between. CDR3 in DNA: TGTGCCAGCAGCGTAGATGGCGGATTCTATAATTCACCCCTCCACTTT. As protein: CASSVDGGFYNSPLHF.

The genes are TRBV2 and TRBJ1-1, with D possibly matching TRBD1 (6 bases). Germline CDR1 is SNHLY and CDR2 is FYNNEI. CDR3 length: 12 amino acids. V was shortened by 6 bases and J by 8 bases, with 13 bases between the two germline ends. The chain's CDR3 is CASSSDSEEAFF. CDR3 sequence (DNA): TGTGCCAGCAGCTCGGACAGCGAGGAAGCTTTCTTT.

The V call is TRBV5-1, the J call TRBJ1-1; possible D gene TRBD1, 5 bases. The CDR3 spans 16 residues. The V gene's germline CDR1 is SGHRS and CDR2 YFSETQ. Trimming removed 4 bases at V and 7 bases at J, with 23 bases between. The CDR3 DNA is TGCGCCAGCAGCCCGGGCGGGACTGAGCGGTACATTGAAGCTTTCTTT. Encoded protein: CASSPGGTERYIEAFF.

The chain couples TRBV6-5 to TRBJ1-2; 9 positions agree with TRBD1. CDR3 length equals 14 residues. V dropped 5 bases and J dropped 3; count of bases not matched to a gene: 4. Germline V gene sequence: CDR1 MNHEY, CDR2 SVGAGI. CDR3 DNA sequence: TGTGCCAGCAGTCGGGGACAGGGCCACTATGGCTACACCTTC. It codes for CASSRGQGHYGYTF.